One and the same sample provided the 18 T cell receptor beta chains below, sequenced in a study of blood T cell repertoires in COVID-19. Clones were sequenced by immunoSEQ multiplex PCR, and TCRdb holds only the in-frame ones, with some missing. The profile covers 160,000 or so clones, with more than 80% appearing a single time and 11% taken by the ten largest. The sequenced material came from peripheral blood. Source of these receptors: a human donor in a cohort sampled during active COVID-19.

The V and J genes are TRBV6-5 and TRBJ2-4, with 8 bases aligning to TRBD1. The V segment lost 5 bases and the J segment 4 bases; nucleotides outside the gene matches: 7. Germline values: CDR1 MNHEY, CDR2 SVGAGI. The CDR3 runs 15 residues. This chain's CDR3 is CASSTPTGGKNIQYF. The CDR3 coding sequence is TGTGCCAGCAGTACCCCTACAGGGGGTAAAAACATTCAGTACTTC.

To note about this clone: Other DNA sequences of this sample code for an identical CDR3. This chain links TRBV20-1 with TRBJ2-5; weak D call: TRBD2 (5 bases). V shed 6 bases and J shed 2 bases, with 7 bases lying between them. Germline loops: CDR1 DFQATT, CDR2 SNEGSKA (reference sequence). The CDR3 has 11 residues. The CDR3 region has the DNA TGCAGTGCCTCGGGGCAAGAGACCCAGTACTTC. Amino acids: CSASGQETQYF.

The chain links TRBV18 to TRBJ2-1; no clear D. Deletions cut 2 bases from V and 10 bases from J, with 6 bases between. This CDR3 is 11 amino acids long. The germline V gene encodes CDR1 KGHSH and CDR2 LQKENI. CDR3 loop: CASSPKEEQFF. In DNA, the CDR3 is TGTGCCAGCTCACCAAAAGAGGAGCAGTTCTTC.

The rearrangement uses TRBV10-1 and TRBJ2-7, with D possibly being TRBD2 (6 bases). In germline, CDR1 is WNHNN, CDR2 SYGVQD (reference sequence). This CDR3 region has 13 residues. V was clipped by 5 bases and J by 6 bases, with 14 bases between them. The DNA of the CDR3 is TGCGCCAGCAGTAGGGCCCTGGGGGGCGAGCAGTACTTC. This codes for CASSRALGGEQYF.

J is TRBJ2-5 and V is TRBV7-2; perhaps TRBD1 as D (6 bases). CDR3 length: 13 residues. CDR1 SGHTA and CDR2 FQGNSA come from the germline V gene. Trimming removed 5 bases from V and 6 bases from J, with 13 bases in between. CDR3 sequence: CASSGGRMKTQYF. The CDR3 DNA reads TGTGCCAGCAGCGGGGGCAGAATGAAGACCCAGTACTTC.

V is TRBV6-5 and J is TRBJ2-7; 10 nucleotides align to TRBD1. The CDR3 spans 12 residues. V lost 8 bases and J lost 4; bases outside the gene matches: 2. Germline V lookup: CDR1 MNHEY, CDR2 SVGAGI. The CDR3 loop reads CASDRGLYEQYF. The CDR3 DNA follows: TGTGCCAGCGACAGGGGGCTGTACGAGCAGTACTTC.

The rearrangement uses TRBV7-9 and TRBJ1-6; 7 nucleotides agree with TRBD1. The CDR3 is 15 residues long. CDR1 and CDR2 from the germline V gene are SEHNR and FQNEAQ (reference sequence). V lost 5 bases and J lost 7; bases outside the gene matches: 8. In nucleotides, the CDR3 is TGTGCCAGCAGCCTAGTTGGGACAGACAATTCACCCCTCCACTTT. This translates into CASSLVGTDNSPLHF.

The chain is built from TRBV30 and TRBJ2-7; 9 bases align to TRBD1. Germline CDR1 GTSNPN, CDR2 SVGIG (reference sequence). The CDR3 consists of 13 residues. V lost 3 bases, J lost 6 bases, and 6 bases stayed unmatched. The CDR3 protein is CAWSPGTGFEQYF. CDR3 bases: TGTGCCTGGAGCCCCGGGACAGGGTTCGAGCAGTACTTC.

The chain links TRBV19 to TRBJ2-1, with a tentative D call TRBD1 (5 bases). The CDR3 is made up of 14 amino acids. V was cut by 6 bases and J by 7 bases, with 16 bases left in between. Germline values: CDR1 LNHDA, CDR2 SQIVND (reference sequence). The CDR3 here is CASRGQTGMNEQFF. The CDR3 nucleotides read TGTGCCAGTAGGGGGCAGACTGGGATGAATGAGCAGTTCTTC.

This rearrangement joins TRBV7-3 to TRBJ2-3; no clear D gene. V lost 0 bases and J lost 3, with 7 bases in between. Germline CDR1 SGHTA, CDR2 FQGTGA. The length of the CDR3 is 14 residues. This chain's CDR3 is CASSLTQTTDTQYF. CDR3 bases: TGTGCCAGCAGCTTAACACAGACGACAGATACGCAGTATTTT.

The J gene is TRBJ2-1, the V gene TRBV19; 11 bases match TRBD2. This CDR3 region has 17 residues. The V segment lost 2 bases and the J segment 3 bases; nucleotides outside the gene matches: 6. Germline V CDR1 and CDR2: LNHDA, SQIVND (reference sequence). In DNA form, the CDR3 reads TGTGCCAGTAGTATAAAGGGGCTAGCGGGGGGCTACAATGAGCAGTTCTTC. The encoded protein is CASSIKGLAGGYNEQFF.

The rearrangement links TRBV18 to TRBJ2-7; 11 nucleotides agree with TRBD2. The V and J ends lost 0 bases and 0 bases, in that order; junction bases with no gene match: 1. The CDR3 consists of 16 residues. Germline CDR1 is KGHSH and CDR2 is LQKENI. The CDR3 reads CASSPPGTSGSYEQYF. CDR3 nucleotides: TGTGCCAGCTCACCACCGGGGACTAGCGGCTCCTACGAGCAGTACTTC.

This sequence joins TRBV27 and TRBJ2-7; the D gene is possibly TRBD1 (5 bases). Trimming removed 4 bases at V and 7 bases at J, with 11 bases between. Germline CDR1 and CDR2: MNHEY and SMNVEV (reference sequence). The length of the CDR3 is 12 residues. The CDR3 loop is CASSYLNREQYF. CDR3 nucleotide sequence: TGTGCCAGCAGTTACCTCAACAGGGAGCAGTACTTC.

The chain uses TRBV11-2 and TRBJ1-6; 11 bases are a match to TRBD1. CDR1 and CDR2 (germline): SGHAT, FQNNGV. The CDR3 is made up of 14 amino acids. The trim removed 3 bases at V and 10 bases at J, leaving 2 bases unmatched. CDR3 sequence: CASSLGQGDSPLHF. The CDR3 DNA is TGTGCCAGCAGCTTGGGACAGGGGGACTCACCCCTCCACTTT. The full variable domain, with the rest looked up from reference TRBV11-2 and TRBJ1-6, is EAGVAQSPRYKIIEKRQSVAFWCNPISGHATLYWYQQILGQGPKLLIQFQNNGVVDDSQLPKDRFSAERLKGVDSTLKIQPAKLEDSAVYLCASSLGQGDSPLHFGNGTRLTVT.

This chain joins TRBV27 and TRBJ2-1; D may be TRBD1 (5 bases). The CDR3 contains 12 residues. The V end was cut by 5 bases, the J end by 9 bases, with 11 bases between. Germline V gene lookup returns CDR1 MNHEY and CDR2 SMNVEV (reference sequence). The CDR3 DNA reads TGTGCCAGCAGTACCCAGGGCTTTGAGCAGTTCTTC. Encoded protein: CASSTQGFEQFF.

The chain has TRBV20-1 and TRBJ2-5, with a possible D match to TRBD2 (5 bases). The CDR3 spans 11 residues. From germline, CDR1 is DFQATT and CDR2 SNEGSKA (reference sequence). The V end lost 6 bases, the J end lost 5 bases, and 10 bases lay between the germline ends. CDR3 DNA: TGCAGTGCCCCCCGAGGGGAGACCCAGTACTTC. This encodes CSAPRGETQYF.

V usage is TRBV6-2 or TRBV6-3 and J usage is TRBJ2-2; 7 positions agree with TRBD1. This CDR3 is 16 amino acids long. Looked up from germline, CDR1 is MNHEY and CDR2 is SVGEGT. The V segment lost 6 bases and the J segment 1 base; nucleotides outside the gene matches: 8. CDR3 in DNA: TGTGCCAGCAGCCCCTCCCGGACAGGGAACACCGGGGAGCTGTTTTTT. Amino acids: CASSPSRTGNTGELFF.

This clone was detected a few times. J is TRBJ1-6 and V is TRBV13; a possible D gene is TRBD1 (6 bases). V lost 5 bases to trimming and J lost 10 bases, with 15 bases between them. The CDR3 length is 14 residues. Germline values: CDR1 PRHDT, CDR2 FYEKMQ (reference sequence). CDR3 in amino acids: CASSLQGAASPLHF. CDR3 in DNA: TGTGCCAGCAGCCTACAGGGAGCAGCGTCACCCCTCCACTTT. Together with reference TRBV13 and TRBJ1-6, the CDR3 gives the full variable domain: AAGVIQSPRHLIKEKRETATLKCYPIPRHDTVYWYQQGPGQDPQFLISFYEKMQSDKGSIPDRFSAQQFSDYHSELNMSSLELGDSALYFCASSLQGAASPLHFGNGTRLTVT.